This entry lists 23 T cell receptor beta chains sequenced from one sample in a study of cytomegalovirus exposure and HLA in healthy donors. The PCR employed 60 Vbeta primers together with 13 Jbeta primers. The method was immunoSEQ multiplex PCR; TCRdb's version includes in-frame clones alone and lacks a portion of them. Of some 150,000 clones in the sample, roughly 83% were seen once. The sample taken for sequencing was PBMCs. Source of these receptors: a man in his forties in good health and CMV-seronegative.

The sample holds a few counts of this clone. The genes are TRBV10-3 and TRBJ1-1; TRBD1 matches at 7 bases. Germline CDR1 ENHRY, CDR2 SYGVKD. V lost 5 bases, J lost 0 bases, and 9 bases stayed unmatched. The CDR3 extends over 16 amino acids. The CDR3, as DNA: TGTGCCATCAGTAAGGTCGGGGACAGTGTGAACACTGAAGCTTTCTTT. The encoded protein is CAISKVGDSVNTEAFF.

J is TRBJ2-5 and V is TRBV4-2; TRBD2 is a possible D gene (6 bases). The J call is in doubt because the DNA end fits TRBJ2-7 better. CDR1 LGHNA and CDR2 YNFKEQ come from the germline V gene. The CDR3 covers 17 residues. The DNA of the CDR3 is TGTGCCAGCAGCCAAGGGCTGGGGCTAGCGAGCTCCTACGAGCAGTACTTC. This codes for CASSQGLGLASSYEQYF.

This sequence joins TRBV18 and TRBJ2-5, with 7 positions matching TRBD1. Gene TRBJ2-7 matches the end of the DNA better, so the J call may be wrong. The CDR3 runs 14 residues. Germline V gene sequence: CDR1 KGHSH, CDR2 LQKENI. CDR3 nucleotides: TGTGCCAGCTCACCACCCGGGACAGATGGCGAGCAGTACTTC. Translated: CASSPPGTDGEQYF.

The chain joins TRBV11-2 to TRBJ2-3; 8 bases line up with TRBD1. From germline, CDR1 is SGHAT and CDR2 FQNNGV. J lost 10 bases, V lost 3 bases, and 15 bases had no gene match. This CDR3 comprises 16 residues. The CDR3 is CASSLDRVALGGPQYF. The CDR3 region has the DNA TGTGCCAGCAGCTTGGACAGGGTAGCTCTCGGGGGCCCGCAGTATTTT.

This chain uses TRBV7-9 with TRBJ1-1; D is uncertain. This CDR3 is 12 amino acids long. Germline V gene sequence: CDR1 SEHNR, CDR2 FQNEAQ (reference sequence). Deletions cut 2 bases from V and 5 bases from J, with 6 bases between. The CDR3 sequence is CASSLRRTEAFF. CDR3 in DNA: TGTGCCAGCAGCTTAAGGCGGACTGAAGCTTTCTTT.

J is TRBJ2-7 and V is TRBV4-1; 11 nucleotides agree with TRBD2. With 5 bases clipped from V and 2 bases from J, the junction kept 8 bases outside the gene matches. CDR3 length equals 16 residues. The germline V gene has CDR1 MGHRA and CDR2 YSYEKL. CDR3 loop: CASSSQLAGGPYEQYF. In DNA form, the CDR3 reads TGCGCCAGCAGCTCTCAATTAGCGGGAGGGCCCTACGAGCAGTACTTC.

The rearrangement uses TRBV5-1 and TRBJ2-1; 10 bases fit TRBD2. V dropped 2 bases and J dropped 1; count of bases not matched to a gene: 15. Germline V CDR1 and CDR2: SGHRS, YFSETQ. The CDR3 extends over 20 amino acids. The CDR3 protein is CASSFSSGGPVLRSYNEQFF. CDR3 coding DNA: TGCGCCAGCAGCTTTAGTAGCGGGGGGCCCGTCTTGCGGTCCTACAATGAGCAGTTCTTC.

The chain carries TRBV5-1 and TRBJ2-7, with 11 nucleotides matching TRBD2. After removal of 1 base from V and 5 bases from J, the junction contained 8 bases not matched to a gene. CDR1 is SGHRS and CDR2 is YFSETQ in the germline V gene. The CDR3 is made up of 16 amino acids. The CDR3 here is CASSLTSGSGSHEQYF. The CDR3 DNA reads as TGCGCCAGCAGCTTGACTAGCGGGAGCGGGAGCCACGAGCAGTACTTC. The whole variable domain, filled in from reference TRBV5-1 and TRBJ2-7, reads KAGVTQTPRYLIKTRGQQVTLSCSPISGHRSVSWYQQTPGQGLQFLFEYFSETQRNKGNFPGRFSGRQFSNSRSEMNVSTLELGDSALYLCASSLTSGSGSHEQYFGPGTRLTVT.

The CDR3 loop is CASSFGGSTYEQYF. For the CDR3, the DNA is TGTGCCAGCAGTTTTGGGGGGTCCACCTACGAGCAGTACTTC. The chain has TRBV27 and TRBJ2-5; maybe TRBD2 (6 bases). The DNA end is more similar to TRBJ2-7, so the J call may be wrong. The CDR3 runs to 14 residues. Per germline, CDR1 MNHEY and CDR2 SMNVEV (reference sequence).

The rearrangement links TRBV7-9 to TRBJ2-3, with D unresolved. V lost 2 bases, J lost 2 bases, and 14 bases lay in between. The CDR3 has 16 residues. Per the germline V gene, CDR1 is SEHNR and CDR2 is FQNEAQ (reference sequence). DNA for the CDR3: TGTGCCAGCAGCTTAAGTCGCAACTACAACACAGATACGCAGTATTTT. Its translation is CASSLSRNYNTDTQYF.

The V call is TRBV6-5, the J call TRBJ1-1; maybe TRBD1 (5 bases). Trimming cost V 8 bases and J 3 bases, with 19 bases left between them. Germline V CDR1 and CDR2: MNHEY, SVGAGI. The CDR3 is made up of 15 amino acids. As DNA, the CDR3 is TGTGCCAGCGAGCCCTCGGGGGACGGCTACACTGAAGCTTTCTTT. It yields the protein CASEPSGDGYTEAFF.

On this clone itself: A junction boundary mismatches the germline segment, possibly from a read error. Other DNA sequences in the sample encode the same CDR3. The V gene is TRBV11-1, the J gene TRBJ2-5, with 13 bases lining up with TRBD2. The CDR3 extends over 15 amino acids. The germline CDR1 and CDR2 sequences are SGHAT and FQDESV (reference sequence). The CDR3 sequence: CASSWGLAGIETQYF. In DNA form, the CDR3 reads TGTGCCAGCAGCTGGGGACTAGCGGGAATAGAGACTCAGTACTTC.

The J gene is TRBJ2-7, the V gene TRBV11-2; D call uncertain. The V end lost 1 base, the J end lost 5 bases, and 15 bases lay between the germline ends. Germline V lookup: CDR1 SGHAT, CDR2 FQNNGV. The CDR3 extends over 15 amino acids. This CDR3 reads CASSLVSSGVHEQYF. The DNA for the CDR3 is TGTGCCAGCAGCTTAGTTTCGTCGGGTGTCCACGAGCAGTACTTC.

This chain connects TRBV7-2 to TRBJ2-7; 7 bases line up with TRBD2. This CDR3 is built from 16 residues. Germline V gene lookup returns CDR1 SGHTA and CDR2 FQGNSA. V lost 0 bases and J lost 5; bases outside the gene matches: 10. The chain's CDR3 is CASSLAIAGRGHEQYF. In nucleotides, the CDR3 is TGTGCCAGCAGCTTAGCAATAGCGGGTAGAGGCCACGAGCAGTACTTC.

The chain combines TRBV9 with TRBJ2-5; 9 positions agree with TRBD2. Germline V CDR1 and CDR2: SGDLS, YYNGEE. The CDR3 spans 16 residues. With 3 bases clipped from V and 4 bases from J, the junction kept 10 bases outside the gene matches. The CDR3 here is CASSAEAGGWVETQYF. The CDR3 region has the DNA TGTGCCAGCAGCGCCGAAGCGGGGGGATGGGTAGAGACCCAGTACTTC. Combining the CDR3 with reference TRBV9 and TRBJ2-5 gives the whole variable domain DSGVTQTPKHLITATGQRVTLRCSPRSGDLSVYWYQQSLDQGLQFLIQYYNGEERAKGNILERFSAQQFPDLHSELNLSSLELGDSALYFCASSAEAGGWVETQYFGPGTRLLVL.

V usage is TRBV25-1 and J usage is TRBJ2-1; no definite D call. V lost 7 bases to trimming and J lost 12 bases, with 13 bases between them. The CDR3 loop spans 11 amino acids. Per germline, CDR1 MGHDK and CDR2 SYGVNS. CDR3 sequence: CASKSAVGQFF. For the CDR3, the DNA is TGTGCCAGCAAGTCCGCCGTCGGGCAGTTCTTC.

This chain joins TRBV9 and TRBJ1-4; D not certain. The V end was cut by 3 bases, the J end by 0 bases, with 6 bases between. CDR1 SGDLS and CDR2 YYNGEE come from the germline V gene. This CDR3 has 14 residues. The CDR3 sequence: CASSGGATNEKLFF. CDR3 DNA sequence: TGTGCCAGCAGCGGGGGAGCAACTAATGAAAAACTGTTTTTT. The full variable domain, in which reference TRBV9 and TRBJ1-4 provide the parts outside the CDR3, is DSGVTQTPKHLITATGQRVTLRCSPRSGDLSVYWYQQSLDQGLQFLIQYYNGEERAKGNILERFSAQQFPDLHSELNLSSLELGDSALYFCASSGGATNEKLFFGSGTQLSVL.

In nucleotides, the CDR3 is TGTGCCACCAGCAGATTACGTAGCGGGGGTGCAGATACGCAGTATTTT. This sequence encodes CATSRLRSGGADTQYF. This sequence joins TRBV15 and TRBJ2-3, with 9 positions matching TRBD2. V lost 2 bases and J lost 4; bases outside the gene matches: 7. The V gene's germline CDR1 is LNHNV and CDR2 YYDKDF (reference sequence). The CDR3 has 16 amino acids.

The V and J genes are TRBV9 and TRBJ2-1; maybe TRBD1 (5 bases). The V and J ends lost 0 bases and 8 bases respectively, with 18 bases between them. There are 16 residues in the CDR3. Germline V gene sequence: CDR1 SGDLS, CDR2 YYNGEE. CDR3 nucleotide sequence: TGTGCCAGCAGCGTAGATCAGGGTCGCTTAAGGGATGAGCAGTTCTTC. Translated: CASSVDQGRLRDEQFF. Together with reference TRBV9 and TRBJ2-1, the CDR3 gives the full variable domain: DSGVTQTPKHLITATGQRVTLRCSPRSGDLSVYWYQQSLDQGLQFLIQYYNGEERAKGNILERFSAQQFPDLHSELNLSSLELGDSALYFCASSVDQGRLRDEQFFGPGTRLTVL.

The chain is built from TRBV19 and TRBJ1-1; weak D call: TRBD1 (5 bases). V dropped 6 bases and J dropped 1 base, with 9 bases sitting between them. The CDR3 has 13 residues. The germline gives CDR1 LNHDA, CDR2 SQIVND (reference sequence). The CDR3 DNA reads TGTGCCAGTAGCTTGGGGCGGAACACTGAAGCTTTCTTT. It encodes CASSLGRNTEAFF.

The CDR3 DNA follows: TGCAGCGTTGAGGACCGGGACAGGGCCTACGAGCAGTACTTC. Its protein product is CSVEDRDRAYEQYF. The V and J genes are TRBV29-1 and TRBJ2-7, with 9 bases fitting TRBD1. After removal of 3 bases from V and 2 bases from J, the junction contained 5 bases not matched to a gene. This CDR3 comprises 14 residues. The germline V gene encodes CDR1 SQVTM and CDR2 ANQGSEA.

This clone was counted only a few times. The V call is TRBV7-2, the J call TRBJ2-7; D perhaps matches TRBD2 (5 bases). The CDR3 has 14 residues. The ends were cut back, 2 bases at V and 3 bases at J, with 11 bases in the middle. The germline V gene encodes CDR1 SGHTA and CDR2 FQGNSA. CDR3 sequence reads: CASSLPYGNYEQYF. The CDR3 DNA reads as TGTGCCAGCAGCTTACCTTACGGGAACTACGAGCAGTACTTC.

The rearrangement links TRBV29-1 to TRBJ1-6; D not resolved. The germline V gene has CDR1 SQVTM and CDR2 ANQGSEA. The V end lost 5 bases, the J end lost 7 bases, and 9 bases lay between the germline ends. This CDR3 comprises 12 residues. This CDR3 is CSVRSGNSPLHF. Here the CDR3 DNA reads TGCAGCGTTCGGTCAGGCAATTCACCCCTCCACTTT.